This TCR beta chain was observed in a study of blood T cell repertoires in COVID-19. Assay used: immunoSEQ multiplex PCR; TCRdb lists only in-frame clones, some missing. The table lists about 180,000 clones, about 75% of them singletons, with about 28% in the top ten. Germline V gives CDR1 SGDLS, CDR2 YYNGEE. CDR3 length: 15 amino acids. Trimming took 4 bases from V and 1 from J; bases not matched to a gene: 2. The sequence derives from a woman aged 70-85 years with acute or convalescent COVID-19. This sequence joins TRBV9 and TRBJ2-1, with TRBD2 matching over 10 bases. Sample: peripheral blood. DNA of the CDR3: TGTGCCAGCAGCTCTAGCGGGAGTTCCTACAATGAGCAGTTCTTC. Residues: CASSSSGSSYNEQFF.